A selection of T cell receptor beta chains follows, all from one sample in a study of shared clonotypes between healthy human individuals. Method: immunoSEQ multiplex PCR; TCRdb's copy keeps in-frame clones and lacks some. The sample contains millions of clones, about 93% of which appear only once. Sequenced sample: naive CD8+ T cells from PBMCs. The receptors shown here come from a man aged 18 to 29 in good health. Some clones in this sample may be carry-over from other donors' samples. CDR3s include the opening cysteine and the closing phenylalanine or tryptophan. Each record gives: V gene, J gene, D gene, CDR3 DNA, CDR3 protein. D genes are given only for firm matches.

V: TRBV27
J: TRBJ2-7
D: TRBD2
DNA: TGTGCCAGCGGCGGGGGGGGCGAGCAGTACTTC
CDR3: CASGGGGEQYF

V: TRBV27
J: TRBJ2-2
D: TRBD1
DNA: TGTGCCAGCAGTCCCCGGGACAGGGATACCGGGGAGCTGTTTTTT
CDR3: CASSPRDRDTGELFF

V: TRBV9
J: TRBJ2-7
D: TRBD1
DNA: TGTGCCAGCAGCGGGGGACAGGGATCCTACGAGCAGTACTTC
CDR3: CASSGGQGSYEQYF

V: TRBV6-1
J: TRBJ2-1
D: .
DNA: TGTGCCAGCAGTGAAGGCCGACGGGCGAACTCCTACAATGAGCAGTTCTTC
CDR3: CASSEGRRANSYNEQFF

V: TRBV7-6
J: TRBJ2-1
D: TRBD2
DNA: TGTGCCAGCACCCGACTAGCGGGCACCTCGATCTCCTACAATGAGCAGTTCTTC
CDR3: CASTRLAGTSISYNEQFF

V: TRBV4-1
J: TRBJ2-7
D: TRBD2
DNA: TGCGCCAGCAGCCAAGGCGGGAGGCATCTTGGACAGTACTTC
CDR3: CASSQGGRHLGQYF

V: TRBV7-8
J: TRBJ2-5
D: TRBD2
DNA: TGTGCCAGCAGCTTTCACCTAGCGGGGTACCAAGAGACCCAGTACTTC
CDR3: CASSFHLAGYQETQYF

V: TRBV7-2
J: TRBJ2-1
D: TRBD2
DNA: TGTGCCAGCAGCTTAAGGGTAGCGGGAGGGCCTTCTTACAATGAGCAGTTCTTC
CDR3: CASSLRVAGGPSYNEQFF

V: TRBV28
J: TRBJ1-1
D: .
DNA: TGTGCCAGCAGCCCCGGACTGTGGAACACTGAAGCTTTCTTT
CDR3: CASSPGLWNTEAFF

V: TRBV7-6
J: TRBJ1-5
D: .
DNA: TGTGCCAGCAGCTTAAGCAGGGACTTCAATCAGCCCCAGCATTTT
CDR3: CASSLSRDFNQPQHF